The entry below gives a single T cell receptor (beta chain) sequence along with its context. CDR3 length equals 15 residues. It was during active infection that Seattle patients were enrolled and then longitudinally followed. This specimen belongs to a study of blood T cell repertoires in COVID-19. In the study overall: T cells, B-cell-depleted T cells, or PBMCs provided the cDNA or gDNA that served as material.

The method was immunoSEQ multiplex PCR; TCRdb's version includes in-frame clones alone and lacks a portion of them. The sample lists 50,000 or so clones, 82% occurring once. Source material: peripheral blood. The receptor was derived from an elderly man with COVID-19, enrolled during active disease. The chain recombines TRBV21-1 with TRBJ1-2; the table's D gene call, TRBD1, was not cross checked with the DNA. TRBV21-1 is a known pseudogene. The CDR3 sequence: CASSKWGPSCYGYTF. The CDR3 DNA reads TGTGCCAGCAGCAAATGGGGCCCGTCCTGCTATGGCTACACCTTC.